This entry describes one T cell receptor (beta chain). Germline values: CDR1 SQVTM, CDR2 ANQGSEA. J was trimmed by 3 bases and V by 5 bases; bases with no gene match: 2. CDR3 length: 13 residues. This entry is derived from a study of blood T cell repertoires in COVID-19. The overall study: Acute and convalescent COVID-19 samples came from the United States, Italy and Spain. In each case, the material was cDNA or gDNA derived from T cells, B-cell-depleted T cells, or PBMCs.

Seattle patient enrollment occurred during active infection, with longitudinal follow-up thereafter. In the original workflow: Researchers report that nucleated cell counts were estimated from reference gene primer amplification. Sequencing used immunoSEQ multiplex PCR; TCRdb keeps in-frame clones, though not all of them. D and trimming come from the DNA, and the V and J calls and clone size come from that table. The data contain roughly 130,000 clones, roughly three quarters of them seen just once; the ten biggest clones take up around 5%. This clonotype was obtained from a woman aged 70 to 79 with COVID-19, enrolled during active disease. The J gene is TRBJ1-4, the V gene TRBV29-1; 8 bases are a match to TRBD1. The sequencing sample was made of peripheral blood. The CDR3 here is CSVQDRANEKLFF. DNA of the CDR3: TGCAGCGTTCAGGACAGGGCTAATGAAAAACTGTTTTTT.